The present entry profiles one TCR beta chain with its context. No antigen is known for it. This sample was included in a study of vaccination effects on CD4 cells after COVID-19. Study-wide background: It was two doses of either the BNT162b2 or mRNA-1273 vaccine that participants received.

Germline loops: CDR1 LNHDA, CDR2 SQIVND (reference sequence). The CDR3 extends over 14 amino acids. V lost 4 bases and J lost 5; bases outside the gene matches: 1. Data came from immunoSEQ multiplex PCR; TCRdb stores just in-frame clones and leaves some out. Here the sample spans about 74,000 clones, approximately 71% being singletons. General study points: Both infection-induced and vaccine-induced clones contracted markedly at late post-vaccination timepoints.

Once cultured for nine to ten days, the cells underwent separation to obtain CD4+ T cells. In the vaccine recipients, nucleocapsid antibodies were negative and there was no prior SARS-CoV-2 infection. The chain couples TRBV19 to TRBJ2-2, with 10 bases fitting TRBD2. This clonotype was obtained from a human donor who received a COVID-19 vaccine. The sample was CD4+ T cells from PBMCs cultured without peptide, taken before COVID-19 vaccination. CDR3 sequence (DNA): TGTGCCAGTAGTAATAGCGGGGGGACCGGGGAGCTGTTTTTT. Its translation: CASSNSGGTGELFF.